A single count supports the clone carrying this TCR beta chain. Living in 24 US areas, the participants were between roughly 18 and 95 years of age. Authors' analysis steps: Nucleated cell counts were estimated from reference gene primer amplification. Profiling relied on immunoSEQ multiplex PCR, and the TCRdb table lists in-frame clones only, not all of them. That table furnishes V, J and clone size, whereas the DNA furnished D and trimming. The top ten hold approximately 10% of the sample, which has more than 350,000 clones, more than 75% seen once. The data are from a study of blood T cell repertoires in COVID-19. Study details: Acute-phase and convalescent COVID-19 samples originated in the United States, Italy and Spain.

This CDR3 has 19 residues. Germline CDR1 reads SGHTA; CDR2 reads FQGNSA. V lost 3 bases and J lost 3; bases outside the gene matches: 13. The source of this sequence is a woman between 45 and 60 years old who had recovered from COVID-19. The chain links TRBV7-2 to TRBJ2-6, with TRBD1 matching 8 bases. The specimen was PBMCs or T cells enriched from blood (not recorded which). The CDR3 DNA follows: TGTGCCAGCAGCTTCGATGGCGGGCAGGGGGCTTTTGGGGCCAACGTCCTGACTTTC. Encoded protein: CASSFDGGQGAFGANVLTF.